The 4 T cell receptor beta chains given below trace back to one sample, sequenced in a study of chemoradiotherapy in HPV16-positive cancers. Method: immunoSEQ multiplex PCR; TCRdb's copy keeps in-frame clones and lacks some. In the table there are under 20,000 clones, around four fifths of which are singletons. The starting material was blood, obtained from a patient who underwent chemoradiotherapy. The receptors stem from a human donor with HPV-associated anogenital cancer.

About this clone itself: An end of the junction differs from the germline gene, which may be a read error. The chain recombines TRBV18 with TRBJ1-1, with TRBD1 identical over 7 bases. The CDR3 loop spans 11 amino acids. Germline V CDR1 and CDR2: KGHSH, LQKENI. In DNA form, the CDR3 reads TGTGCCAGCTCACCACAACAGGGGCAGGACTTT. It yields the protein CASSPQQGQDF.

This clone was detected once. The rearrangement links TRBV20-1 to TRBJ1-2; D not resolved. V was cut by 3 bases and J by 7 bases, with 9 bases left in between. Per the germline V gene, CDR1 is DFQATT and CDR2 is SNEGSKA (reference sequence). This CDR3 has 11 residues. In DNA form, the CDR3 reads TGCAGTGCTAGCAAGGCGGCTGGCTACACCTTC. Translated: CSASKAAGYTF.

The chain employs TRBV4-2 and TRBJ2-3; D is unresolved. Between the trimmed V and J ends, which lost 1 base and 7 bases, there was a span of 6 bases. CDR1 and CDR2 from the germline V gene are LGHNA and YNFKEQ. This CDR3 has 12 amino acids. This chain's CDR3 is CASSQVLYTQYF. DNA of the CDR3: TGTGCCAGCAGCCAAGTCCTTTATACGCAGTATTTT.

The chain combines TRBV15 with TRBJ1-6, with TRBD1 as a possible D gene (6 bases). Germline values: CDR1 LNHNV, CDR2 YYDKDF (reference sequence). V dropped 3 bases and J dropped 7 bases, with 10 bases sitting between them. This CDR3 spans 14 amino acids. CDR3 amino acids: CATSSHRENSPLHF. The CDR3 coding sequence is TGTGCCACCAGCAGTCACAGGGAAAATTCACCCCTCCACTTT.